The clone carrying this T cell receptor (beta chain) was seen a handful of times. Its specificity is unknown. Every bit of the isolated RNA underwent reverse transcription, so sequencing read expressed TCRB transcripts. Clones were read by immunoSEQ multiplex PCR, and TCRdb kept only the in-frame ones, dropping some. This table has 400,000 or so clones, roughly 12% appearing once. The source of the sample is a study of beta chain features in type 1 diabetes. The CDR3 has 14 residues. Study outcomes and limitations: Patients with type 1 diabetes showed fewer VDJ junction insertions and more deletions. cDNA sequencing could over-represent cells with high TCR expression. Shortening of TCRB CDR3s, moderate but significant, appeared in all four CD4+ subsets of Type 1 diabetes patients.

The sequenced material came from naive CD4+ T cells from blood. This chain links TRBV21-1 with TRBJ1-5. TRBV21-1 corresponds to a pseudogene. The source of this sequence is a woman younger than 30 with type 1 diabetes. CDR3 DNA: TGTGCCAGCAGCAAAGCGGCACCGAGGCGGCCCCAGCATTTT. The encoded protein is CASSKAAPRRPQHF.